These 11 T cell receptor beta chains came from one sample sequenced in a study of shared clonotypes between healthy human individuals. Using immunoSEQ multiplex PCR, the repertoire was profiled, and TCRdb retains in-frame clones only, with some absent. The sample holds under 2,500,000 clones; roughly 95% are singletons and the top ten take more than 0.1%. Sequenced input: naive CD4+ T cells sorted from blood. Specified subset: CD45RA+ positively selected. The receptors shown here come from a man aged 18 to 35 in good health.

This rearrangement joins TRBV5-1 to TRBJ1-2; D possibly corresponds to TRBD1 (6 bases). V was trimmed by 7 bases and J by 6 bases, leaving 19 bases between them. The germline V gene has CDR1 SGHRS and CDR2 YFSETQ. The CDR3 spans 14 residues. Here the CDR3 reads CASGTGRGSDGYTF. The CDR3 DNA is TGCGCCAGCGGCACAGGGCGAGGTAGCGATGGCTACACCTTC. Variable domain in full (rest from reference TRBV5-1 and TRBJ1-2): KAGVTQTPRYLIKTRGQQVTLSCSPISGHRSVSWYQQTPGQGLQFLFEYFSETQRNKGNFPGRFSGRQFSNSRSEMNVSTLELGDSALYLCASGTGRGSDGYTFGSGTRLTVV.

V and J are TRBV10-3 and TRBJ1-4; TRBD1 might be the D (5 bases). CDR3 size: 12 residues. Germline V gene lookup returns CDR1 ENHRY and CDR2 SYGVKD. The V gene lost 5 bases and the J gene lost 8 bases, with 9 bases spanning the gap. CDR3 DNA sequence: TGTGCCATCAGTTCCGGGGGAGAAAAACTGTTTTTT. It is translated as CAISSGGEKLFF.

In the case of this clone: The sample carries other DNA sequences with the same CDR3. The gene calls are TRBV2 and TRBJ2-2; D not resolved. The CDR3 has 14 amino acids. Germline V gene sequence: CDR1 SNHLY, CDR2 FYNNEI. With 4 bases removed from V and 3 bases from J, the gap between germline ends came to 9 bases. The CDR3 nucleotides read TGTGCCAGCAGTGCGGACCGGTACACCGGGGAGCTGTTTTTT. As protein: CASSADRYTGELFF.

The rearrangement joins TRBV30 to TRBJ1-2, with 7 nucleotides matching TRBD1. Losses at the gene ends were 4 bases for V and 4 bases for J; bases not matched to a gene: 6. From germline, CDR1 is GTSNPN and CDR2 SVGIG (reference sequence). This CDR3 is built from 13 residues. CDR3 nucleotides: TGTGCCTGGACTGACAGGGTTCTCTATGGCTACACCTTC. As protein: CAWTDRVLYGYTF.

The chain uses TRBV6-1 and TRBJ2-3; D unclear. CDR1 is MNHNS, CDR2 SASEGT, per germline. There are 12 residues in the CDR3. Trimming took off 1 base at V and 7 bases at J, with 6 bases between the two ends. As DNA, the CDR3 is TGTGCCAGCAGTGAAGGGACGTATACGCAGTATTTT. Amino acids: CASSEGTYTQYF.

The DNA of the CDR3 is TGTGCCAGCAAGGGGGAAGGTTGGGAGACCCAGTACTTC. It codes for CASKGEGWETQYF. The V gene is TRBV2, the J gene TRBJ2-5, with D perhaps matching TRBD1 (6 bases). CDR1 is SNHLY, CDR2 FYNNEI, per germline. Trimming pared 7 bases from V and 5 bases from J, leaving 14 bases between. The CDR3 totals 13 residues.

This clone was seen more than once but under ten times. The V call is TRBV6-5, the J call TRBJ1-1; a weak D match, TRBD1 (5 bases). The CDR3 runs to 13 residues. CDR1 and CDR2 from the germline V gene are MNHEY and SVGAGI. Trimming left V 7 bases short and J 1 base short, with 10 bases between. The CDR3 nucleotides are TGTGCCAGCACCTGGGGGGGGAACACTGAAGCTTTCTTT. Translated: CASTWGGNTEAFF.

The rearrangement uses TRBV6-5 and TRBJ2-1; D call uncertain. Germline CDR1 and CDR2: MNHEY and SVGAGI. This CDR3 spans 14 amino acids. V gave up 5 bases and J gave up 6 bases, with 14 bases separating them. The CDR3 protein is CASSQDFPRNEQFF. The CDR3 nucleotides read TGTGCCAGCAGTCAGGATTTTCCCCGCAATGAGCAGTTCTTC.

Turning to this clone: Other DNA sequences in this sample translate to the same CDR3. The gene calls are TRBV18 and TRBJ2-7, with D possibly matching TRBD2 (6 bases). The length of the CDR3 is 13 residues. Germline CDR1 reads KGHSH; CDR2 reads LQKENI. V dropped 3 bases and J dropped 2 bases, with 8 bases sitting between them. CDR3 residues: CASSPPGAYEQYF. The CDR3 DNA sequence: TGTGCCAGCTCACCTCCGGGGGCCTACGAGCAGTACTTC.

The rearrangement uses TRBV5-1 and TRBJ1-1; 8 bases map to TRBD1. CDR1 is SGHRS, CDR2 YFSETQ, per germline. Germline trimming cut 4 bases from V and 5 bases from J; bases unmatched to any gene: 13. The CDR3 loop spans 16 amino acids. The DNA for the CDR3 is TGCGCCAGCAGCCTCGGACAGGGAAAGGGGGAGACTGAAGCTTTCTTT. Its translation is CASSLGQGKGETEAFF. The complete variable domain, with remaining parts taken from reference TRBV5-1 and TRBJ1-1, reads KAGVTQTPRYLIKTRGQQVTLSCSPISGHRSVSWYQQTPGQGLQFLFEYFSETQRNKGNFPGRFSGRQFSNSRSEMNVSTLELGDSALYLCASSLGQGKGETEAFFGQGTRLTVV.

The V gene is TRBV5-6, the J gene TRBJ2-5; unclear D gene. CDR3 size: 14 residues. Trimming left V 2 bases short and J 5 bases short, with 13 bases between. CDR1 and CDR2 from the germline V gene are SGHDT and YYEEEE. CDR3 bases: TGTGCCAGCAGCTTAGGCCAGATGGGGGAGACCCAGTACTTC. This gives the protein CASSLGQMGETQYF.